The entry below gives a single TCR beta chain sequence along with its context. The antigen remains undetermined. The data were taken from a study of shared clonotypes between healthy human individuals. Naive CD8 cells lacked CD45RO, underwent positive selection for CCR7 and left out terminally differentiated effector memory CD45RA+ cells. Study-wide results and limits: Represented diversity (both genetic and exposure-history) was limited by the small number of donors. The researchers took only blood, and tissue repertoires probably look different.

Looked up from germline, CDR1 is SGDLS and CDR2 is YYNGEE. This CDR3 region has 12 residues. V was shortened by 7 bases and J by 5 bases, with 12 bases between the two germline ends. The data were produced by immunoSEQ multiplex PCR, yet TCRdb's version contains in-frame clones alone and is incomplete. Of 2 million to 2.5 million clones detected, 90% to 95% appear once; the ten largest clones hold 1.5% to 2%. The source material was naive CD8+ T cells from PBMCs. The V call is TRBV9, the J call TRBJ2-5, with D possibly being TRBD1 or TRBD2 (5 bases each). This receptor was taken from a man between 18 and 29 years old in good health. Some clones in this sample may be carry-over from other donors' samples. The chain's CDR3 is CASQGGGETQYF. CDR3 nucleotides: TGTGCCAGCCAGGGCGGAGGCGAGACCCAGTACTTC. The complete variable domain, with remaining parts taken from reference TRBV9 and TRBJ2-5, reads DSGVTQTPKHLITATGQRVTLRCSPRSGDLSVYWYQQSLDQGLQFLIQYYNGEERAKGNILERFSAQQFPDLHSELNLSSLELGDSALYFCASQGGGETQYFGPGTRLLVL.